A single sample is the source of the 17 T cell receptor beta chains below, sequenced in a study of cytomegalovirus exposure and HLA in healthy donors. 60 Vbeta and 13 Jbeta primers were used in PCR. Produced via immunoSEQ multiplex PCR; TCRdb's table is partial and in-frame only. The sample contains 190,000 or so clones, 80% of which appear only once. Specimen: PBMCs. These receptors were obtained from a boy younger than 18 in good health and CMV-seronegative.

This clone is a singleton in its sample. The chain combines TRBV5-1 with TRBJ2-1, with TRBD1 identical over 9 bases. This CDR3 has 15 amino acids. Per the germline V gene, CDR1 is SGHRS and CDR2 is YFSETQ. V was clipped by 1 base and J by 4 bases; unmatched bases: 3. The CDR3: CASSLTGGGYNEQFF. CDR3 nucleotide sequence: TGCGCCAGCAGCTTGACAGGGGGCGGGTACAATGAGCAGTTCTTC.

The chain links TRBV7-2 to TRBJ1-5, with 7 bases fitting TRBD1. The CDR3 extends over 16 amino acids. Trimming at V came to 5 bases and at J to 1 base, leaving 8 bases not matched to a gene. CDR1 is SGHTA and CDR2 is FQGNSA in the germline V gene. For the CDR3, the DNA is TGTGCCAGCAGCCCCAGACAGGGTCTGAGCAATCAGCCCCAGCATTTT. It is translated as CASSPRQGLSNQPQHF.

The genes are TRBV6-5 and TRBJ1-2; possible D gene TRBD1, 6 bases. Trimming stripped 7 bases from V and 4 bases from J, with 16 bases between. The CDR3 has 14 residues. The V gene's germline CDR1 is MNHEY and CDR2 SVGAGI. This chain's CDR3 is CASTREGTSYGYTF. CDR3 bases: TGTGCCAGCACCCGAGAAGGGACAAGCTATGGCTACACCTTC.

The CDR3 DNA reads as TGTGCCAGCAGGATTACCCCCTCGGGAGGCTACACCTTC. Its translation: CASRITPSGGYTF. The chain uses TRBV28 and TRBJ1-2; no reliable D call. CDR3 size: 13 residues. The germline CDR1 and CDR2 sequences are MDHEN and SYDVKM. V shed 6 bases and J shed 8 bases, with 16 bases lying between them.

This sequence joins TRBV11-3 and TRBJ2-7; 9 nucleotides align to TRBD2. Losses at the gene ends were 7 bases for V and 3 bases for J; bases not matched to a gene: 19. The germline gives CDR1 SGHNT, CDR2 YENEEA. This CDR3 region has 18 residues. Here the CDR3 reads CASTAMVAGAHRNYEQYF. The DNA for the CDR3 is TGTGCCAGCACTGCCATGGTAGCGGGAGCCCATCGGAACTACGAGCAGTACTTC.

This chain joins TRBV13 and TRBJ2-1; D is possibly TRBD2 (5 bases). The length of the CDR3 is 14 residues. Germline values: CDR1 PRHDT, CDR2 FYEKMQ (reference sequence). Trimming removed 5 bases from V and 9 bases from J, with 17 bases in between. The CDR3 here is CASSLYEGGTEQFF. In DNA, the CDR3 is TGTGCCAGCAGCCTGTACGAGGGCGGAACTGAGCAGTTCTTC. Full variable domain (outside the CDR3, taken from reference TRBV13 and TRBJ2-1): AAGVIQSPRHLIKEKRETATLKCYPIPRHDTVYWYQQGPGQDPQFLISFYEKMQSDKGSIPDRFSAQQFSDYHSELNMSSLELGDSALYFCASSLYEGGTEQFFGPGTRLTVL.

This clone was seen a few times. The chain links TRBV4-3 to TRBJ2-1; TRBD2 might be the D (5 bases). The V end was cut by 0 bases, the J end by 6 bases, with 12 bases between. The CDR3 is 15 amino acids. Germline CDR1 LGHNA, CDR2 YSLEER. For the CDR3, the DNA is TGCGCCAGCAGCCAAGACTTTGGACTGACCAATGAGCAGTTCTTC. Translated: CASSQDFGLTNEQFF.

This clone has only one observation. The CDR3 nucleotides read TGCGCCAGCAGCTTGTGGACAGGGTCGGAAACTGAAGCTTTCTTT. Translating it yields CASSLWTGSETEAFF. V and J are TRBV5-1 and TRBJ1-1; 8 bases are shared with TRBD1. The CDR3 has 15 amino acids. The V and J ends lost 1 base and 5 bases, in that order; junction bases with no gene match: 7. Germline V gene data show CDR1 as SGHRS and CDR2 as YFSETQ.

The V and J genes are TRBV19 and TRBJ1-6; D remains ambiguous. The CDR3 length is 15 residues. The V gene lost 1 base and the J gene lost 13 bases, with 17 bases spanning the gap. The germline V gene has CDR1 LNHDA and CDR2 SQIVND (reference sequence). CDR3 in DNA: TGTGCCAGTAGTATAGGGCAGGCGGGCATCATTCCCCTCCACTTT. Translating gives CASSIGQAGIIPLHF.

V and J are TRBV7-2 and TRBJ2-1; 16 nucleotides agree with TRBD2. V shed 5 bases, J shed 6 bases, and the junction held 13 bases outside the gene matches. This CDR3 region has 19 residues. Germline assignment: CDR1 SGHTA and CDR2 FQGNSA. The CDR3 nucleotides read TGTGCCAGCAGCCACCTGGGACTAGCGGGAGGGCCTTCTCTCAATGAGCAGTTCTTC. As protein: CASSHLGLAGGPSLNEQFF.

V is TRBV10-3 and J is TRBJ1-2, with D tentatively TRBD1 (5 bases). Germline CDR1 reads ENHRY; CDR2 reads SYGVKD. The CDR3 length is 14 residues. V lost 0 bases to trimming and J lost 6 bases, with 11 bases between them. Written as DNA, the CDR3 is TGTGCCATCAGTGAGTCTAAGGGGTTGGATGGCTACACCTTC. Protein product: CAISESKGLDGYTF.

This chain connects TRBV14 to TRBJ2-7, with D unresolved. Per germline, CDR1 SGHDN and CDR2 FVKESK. This CDR3 spans 15 amino acids. V was shortened by 0 bases and J by 3 bases, with 12 bases between the two germline ends. DNA for the CDR3: TGTGCCAGCAGCCAAGATTTGGTAGCTATCTACGAGCAGTACTTC. This sequence encodes CASSQDLVAIYEQYF.

The CDR3 loop reads CASSLRGEANYGYTF. Written as DNA, the CDR3 is TGCGCCAGCAGCCTGCGCGGGGAAGCTAACTATGGCTACACCTTC. The V call is TRBV5-1, the J call TRBJ1-2, with D unresolved. The CDR3 contains 15 residues. V was trimmed by 4 bases and J by 0 bases, leaving 13 bases between them. Germline CDR1 is SGHRS and CDR2 is YFSETQ.

The genes are TRBV30 and TRBJ1-2; the D is unclear. This CDR3 has 11 amino acids. Germline assignment: CDR1 GTSNPN and CDR2 SVGIG (reference sequence). Trimming removed 4 bases from V and 7 bases from J, with 10 bases in between. The CDR3 reads CAWNEGGGYTF. The CDR3 DNA reads TGTGCCTGGAACGAGGGAGGTGGCTACACCTTC.

The V and J genes are TRBV4-3 and TRBJ2-6; perhaps TRBD1 as D (5 bases). The germline CDR1 and CDR2 sequences are LGHNA and YSLEER. V was cut by 2 bases and J by 0 bases, with 14 bases left in between. This CDR3 comprises 18 residues. CDR3 amino acids: CASSQNIMQGSGANVLTF. In DNA, the CDR3 is TGCGCCAGCAGCCAAAACATTATGCAGGGCTCTGGGGCCAACGTCCTGACTTTC.

This clone was seen a few times. The rearrangement links TRBV5-4 to TRBJ2-5; no definite D call. The CDR3 is 14 amino acids. Germline V gene sequence: CDR1 SGHNT, CDR2 YYREEE (reference sequence). Trimming took off 4 bases at V and 5 bases at J, with 15 bases between the two ends. In DNA form, the CDR3 reads TGTGCCAGCAGCCCTTGGTCTCTAGACGAGACCCAGTACTTC. This gives the protein CASSPWSLDETQYF.

The chain couples TRBV12-5 to TRBJ2-3; D is ambiguous. CDR3 size: 16 residues. Germline lookup yields CDR1 LGHNT and CDR2 FRNRAP. V was cut by 0 bases and J by 0 bases, with 10 bases left in between. The CDR3 protein is CASGLVSGGSTDTQYF. The CDR3 DNA reads as TGTGCTAGTGGTTTGGTAAGTGGCGGCAGCACAGATACGCAGTATTTT.